The 19 T cell receptor beta chains given below trace back to one sample, sequenced in a study of T cells after yellow fever vaccination. TCRdb ran MiXCR on the 5' RACE reads and lists one entry per CDR3 protein. The sample lists a few hundred thousand distinct CDR3 sequences; 6% to 8% were seen once. Specimen: PBMCs, collected 5 days after the yellow fever booster vaccination. These receptors were obtained from a man aged 25 to 45 who received the YFV17D yellow fever vaccine.

This clonotype came up many times. This rearrangement joins TRBV12-3 or TRBV12-4 to TRBJ1-1; a possible D gene is TRBD1 (6 bases). The CDR3 length is 14 residues. V was trimmed by 5 bases and J by 3 bases, leaving 13 bases between them. Here the CDR3 reads CASSRGTQHTEAFF. The CDR3 DNA follows: TGTGCCAGCAGTCGCGGGACACAACACACTGAAGCTTTCTTT.

The chain is built from TRBV2 and TRBJ2-1; D perhaps matches TRBD2 (6 bases). V dropped 9 bases and J dropped 6 bases, with 15 bases sitting between them. CDR3 size: 13 residues. In germline, CDR1 is SNHLY, CDR2 FYNNEI. The CDR3 DNA reads TGTGCCAGGGGGTCGGGAGTTTCCAATGAGCAGTTCTTC. It encodes CARGSGVSNEQFF.

This rearrangement joins TRBV29-1 to TRBJ1-2; 7 bases line up with TRBD1. J gave up 7 bases and V 5 bases, and 13 bases lay outside the gene matches. There are 14 residues in the CDR3. Germline CDR1 SQVTM, CDR2 ANQGSEA. CDR3 DNA: TGCAGCGTTCCCGCTGTAGACAGGGTTGGTGGCTACACCTTC. It translates to CSVPAVDRVGGYTF. The full variable domain, in which reference TRBV29-1 and TRBJ1-2 provide the parts outside the CDR3, is SAVISQKPSRDICQRGTSLTIQCQVDSQVTMMFWYRQQPGQSLTLIATANQGSEATYESGFVIDKFPISRPNLTFSTLTVSNMSPEDSSIYLCSVPAVDRVGGYTFGSGTRLTVV.

V is TRBV12-5 and J is TRBJ2-7, with D hard to call. Germline V gene sequence: CDR1 LGHNT, CDR2 FRNRAP. The CDR3 runs to 14 residues. Trimming cost V 3 bases and J 2 bases, with 11 bases left between them. The CDR3: CASGLNSEAYEQYF. The CDR3 bases are TGTGCTAGTGGTTTAAACAGTGAGGCCTACGAGCAGTACTTC.

V is TRBV20-1 and J is TRBJ2-1; either TRBD1 or TRBD2 may supply D (5 bases each). The CDR3 is made up of 16 amino acids. Looked up from germline, CDR1 is DFQATT and CDR2 is SNEGSKA (reference sequence). CDR3 residues: CCGNIARGPPYNEQFF. The CDR3 region has the DNA TGCTGTGGCAACATCGCCCGGGGACCGCCCTACAATGAGCAGTTCTTC.

V gene TRBV7-2 combines with J gene TRBJ1-3; the D gene is possibly TRBD1 (6 bases). The germline V gene has CDR1 SGHTA and CDR2 FQGNSA. Trimming pared 5 bases from V and 0 bases from J, leaving 11 bases between. The CDR3 contains 15 residues. In DNA, the CDR3 is TGTGCCAGCAGCCTCGACAGGACCTCTGGAAACACCATATATTTT. This encodes CASSLDRTSGNTIYF.

The sample holds a few counts of this clonotype. V gene TRBV11-3 combines with J gene TRBJ1-1; D may be TRBD1 (6 bases). CDR3 length: 15 amino acids. Deletions cut 0 bases from V and 4 bases from J, with 12 bases between. Germline V lookup: CDR1 SGHNT, CDR2 YENEEA. The CDR3 here is CASSLDGRGGTEAFF. In DNA form, the CDR3 reads TGTGCCAGCAGCTTAGACGGCAGGGGAGGCACTGAAGCTTTCTTT.

This clonotype was seen only a few times. This chain uses TRBV5-1 with TRBJ1-2; D may be TRBD1 (5 bases). Per the germline V gene, CDR1 is SGHRS and CDR2 is YFSETQ. V was shortened by 2 bases and J by 4 bases, with 15 bases between the two germline ends. The CDR3 contains 15 residues. DNA for the CDR3: TGCGCCAGCAGCTTCTCGGCAGGCACAGGCTATGGCTACACCTTC. Translation gives CASSFSAGTGYGYTF.

The rearrangement joins TRBV12-3 or TRBV12-4 to TRBJ2-5, with unresolved D. V was cut by 2 bases and J by 5 bases, with 12 bases left in between. There are 14 residues in the CDR3. CDR3 in amino acids: CASSLPSQVETQYF. The CDR3 DNA is TGTGCCAGCAGTTTACCCTCTCAAGTGGAGACCCAGTACTTC.

The chain employs TRBV20-1 and TRBJ2-3, with D uncertain. The V gene's germline CDR1 is DFQATT and CDR2 SNEGSKA (reference sequence). The V end was cut by 6 bases, the J end by 1 base, with 17 bases between. The CDR3 is made up of 15 amino acids. The CDR3 DNA is TGCAGTGCGCCGGACCGAAGGTTGGGCACAGATACGCAGTATTTT. Translation: CSAPDRRLGTDTQYF.

This chain connects TRBV27 to TRBJ2-7, with a tentative D call TRBD2 (7 bases). The germline V and J ends were trimmed by 7 bases and 0 bases, with 16 bases remaining between them. Germline V CDR1 and CDR2: MNHEY, SMNVEV (reference sequence). The CDR3 extends over 15 amino acids. In DNA form, the CDR3 reads TGTGCCAGCATTGGGGGGGGGCCGGTCTCCTACGAGCAGTACTTC. Its translation is CASIGGGPVSYEQYF.

This clonotype was counted only a few times. This chain connects TRBV20-1 to TRBJ2-3, with 7 nucleotides matching TRBD2. CDR1 DFQATT and CDR2 SNEGSKA come from the germline V gene (reference sequence). The CDR3 is made up of 16 amino acids. J was trimmed by 2 bases and V by 0 bases; bases with no gene match: 8. This CDR3 is CSARDSGLYPTDTQYF. The CDR3 bases are TGCAGTGCTAGAGATAGCGGGCTTTACCCCACAGATACGCAGTATTTT.

The chain uses TRBV6-5 and TRBJ2-7; TRBD2 might be the D (6 bases). Trimming left V 0 bases short and J 0 bases short, with 15 bases between. Germline CDR1 is MNHEY and CDR2 is SVGAGI. The CDR3 is 17 residues long. The CDR3 region is CASSYSSPGLSSYEQYF. Here the CDR3 DNA reads TGTGCCAGCAGTTACTCGAGCCCGGGACTGAGCTCCTACGAGCAGTACTTC.

Concerning this clonotype itself: A much larger clonotype is one base distant, so this may be a read error. This chain uses TRBV10-3 with TRBJ2-5, with D unclear. This CDR3 is 11 amino acids long. The germline CDR1 and CDR2 sequences are ENHRY and SYGVKD. This chain's CDR3 is CATQAQETKYF. DNA for the CDR3: TGTGCCACCCAGGCTCAAGAGACCAAGTACTTC.

This chain joins TRBV19 and TRBJ2-2; D not certain. There are 12 residues in the CDR3. The germline V and J ends were trimmed by 2 bases and 9 bases, with 7 bases remaining between them. The germline gives CDR1 LNHDA, CDR2 SQIVND (reference sequence). The CDR3, as DNA: TGTGCCAGTAGTATAAGTGAGAGGGAGCTGTTTTTT. Translation gives CASSISERELFF.

This clonotype was picked up many times. The chain uses TRBV7-9 and TRBJ2-1; 7 nucleotides line up with TRBD1. CDR1 and CDR2 (germline): SEHNR, FQNEAQ (reference sequence). This CDR3 has 13 amino acids. Trimming cost V 6 bases and J 3 bases; bases outside gene matches: 2. The CDR3 sequence is CASRWDSYNEQFF. CDR3 coding DNA: TGTGCCAGCAGGTGGGACAGCTACAATGAGCAGTTCTTC.

The V gene is TRBV4-3, the J gene TRBJ2-1; no firm D call. With 0 bases removed from V and 7 bases from J, the gap between germline ends came to 13 bases. From germline, CDR1 is LGHNA and CDR2 YSLEER. The CDR3 spans 15 residues. CDR3 loop: CASSQDVAPRNEQFF. The CDR3 coding sequence is TGCGCCAGCAGCCAAGATGTGGCCCCTCGGAATGAGCAGTTCTTC.

This clonotype was counted between two and nine times. V is TRBV12-3 or TRBV12-4 and J is TRBJ2-2; D may be TRBD2 (6 bases). V lost 7 bases to trimming and J lost 7 bases, with 22 bases between them. The CDR3 is 16 amino acids. The CDR3 DNA is TGTGCCAGCACCCTCTTTGGGACTCCAGGGTACGGGGAGCTGTTTTTT. Translating it yields CASTLFGTPGYGELFF.

This clonotype was seen many times. The CDR3: CASSTNEQFF. The CDR3, as DNA: TGCGCCAGCAGCACGAATGAGCAGTTCTTC. V gene TRBV10-1 combines with J gene TRBJ2-1; no firm D call. Germline CDR1 WNHNN, CDR2 SYGVQD (reference sequence). V shed 6 bases and J shed 7 bases, with 4 bases lying between them. The CDR3 is 10 amino acids.